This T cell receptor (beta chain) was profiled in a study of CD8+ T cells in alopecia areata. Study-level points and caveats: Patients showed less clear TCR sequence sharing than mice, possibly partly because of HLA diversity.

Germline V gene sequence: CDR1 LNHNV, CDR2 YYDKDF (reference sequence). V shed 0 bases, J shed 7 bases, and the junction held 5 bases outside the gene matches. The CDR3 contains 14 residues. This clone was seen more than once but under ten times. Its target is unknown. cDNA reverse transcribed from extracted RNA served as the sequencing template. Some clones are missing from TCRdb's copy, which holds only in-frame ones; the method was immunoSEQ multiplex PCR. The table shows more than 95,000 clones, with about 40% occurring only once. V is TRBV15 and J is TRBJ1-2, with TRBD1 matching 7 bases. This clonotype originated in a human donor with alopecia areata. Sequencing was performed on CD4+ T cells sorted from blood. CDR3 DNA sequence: TGTGCCACCAGCAGAGATCTGGGACAGACTGGCTACACCTTC. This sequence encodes CATSRDLGQTGYTF.